This TCR beta chain was recorded in a study of CD8+ T cells in alopecia areata. The CDR3 consists of 13 residues. The germline gives CDR1 SQVTM, CDR2 ANQGSEA. The V end was cut by 2 bases, the J end by 2 bases, with 10 bases between. Extracted RNA was reverse transcribed into cDNA, the sequencing template. Measured with immunoSEQ multiplex PCR; TCRdb has only the in-frame clones, and not every one. The top ten hold roughly 0.47% of the sample, which has some 210,000 clones, approximately 61% seen once. The chain links TRBV29-1 to TRBJ2-7; the D is unclear. The TCR sequence derives from a human donor with alopecia areata. The material was CD4+ T cells sorted from blood, obtained at week 0. The CDR3 reads CSVELVGPYEQYF. In nucleotides, the CDR3 is TGCAGCGTTGAATTGGTAGGGCCCTACGAGCAGTACTTC.